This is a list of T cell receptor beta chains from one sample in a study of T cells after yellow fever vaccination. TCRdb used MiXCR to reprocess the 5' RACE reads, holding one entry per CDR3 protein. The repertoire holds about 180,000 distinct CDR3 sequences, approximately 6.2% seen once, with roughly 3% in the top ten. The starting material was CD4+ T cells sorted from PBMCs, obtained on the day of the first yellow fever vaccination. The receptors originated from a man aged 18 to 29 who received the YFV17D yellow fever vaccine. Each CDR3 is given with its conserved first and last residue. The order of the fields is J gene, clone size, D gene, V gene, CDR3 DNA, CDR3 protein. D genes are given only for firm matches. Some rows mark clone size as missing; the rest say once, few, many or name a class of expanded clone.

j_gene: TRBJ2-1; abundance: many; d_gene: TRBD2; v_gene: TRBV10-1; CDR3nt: TGCGCCAGCAGTCCTAGCGGGGGGGCACGACTGATGAGCAATGAGCAGTTCTTC; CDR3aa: CASSPSGGARLMSNEQFF
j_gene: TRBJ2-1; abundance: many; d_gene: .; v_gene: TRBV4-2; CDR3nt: TGTGCCAGCAGCCAAGAAGTATCCGTGGCCAATGAGCAGTTCTTC; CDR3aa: CASSQEVSVANEQFF
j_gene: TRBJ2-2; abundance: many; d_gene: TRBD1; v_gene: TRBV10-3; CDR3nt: TGTGCCACAGGACAGGGCGGCGGGGAGCTGTTTTTT; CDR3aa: CATGQGGGELFF
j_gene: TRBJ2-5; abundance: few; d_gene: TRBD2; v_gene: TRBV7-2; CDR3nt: TGTGCCAGCAGCTTATATTTAGCGGGGGGCGGCCAAGAGACCCAGTACTTC; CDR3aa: CASSLYLAGGGQETQYF
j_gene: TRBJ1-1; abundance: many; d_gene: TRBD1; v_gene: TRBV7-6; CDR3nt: TGTGCCAGCAGCTTATTCGGGACAGGGAACACTGAAGCTTTCTTT; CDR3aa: CASSLFGTGNTEAFF
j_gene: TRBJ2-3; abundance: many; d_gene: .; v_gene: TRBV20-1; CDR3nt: TGCAGTGCTACCAGGACAGATACGCAGTATTTT; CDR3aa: CSATRTDTQYF
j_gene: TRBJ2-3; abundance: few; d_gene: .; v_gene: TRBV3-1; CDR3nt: TGTGCCAGCAGCCAAGATCTAAGGGCCCGGGAGTATTTT; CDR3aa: CASSQDLRAREYF
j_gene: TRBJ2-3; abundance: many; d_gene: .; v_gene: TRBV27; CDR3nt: TGTGCCAGCAGCCGTAAAGGATTAGTTACGCAGTATTTT; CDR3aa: CASSRKGLVTQYF
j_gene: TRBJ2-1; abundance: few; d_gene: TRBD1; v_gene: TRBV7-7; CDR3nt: TGTGCTAGCAGCTCGGGACAGGGGAATGAGCAGTTCTTC; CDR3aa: CASSSGQGNEQFF
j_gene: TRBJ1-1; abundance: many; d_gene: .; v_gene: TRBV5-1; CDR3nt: TGCGCCAGCAGGGTACAGGGTACTGCGAACACTGAAGCTTTCTTT; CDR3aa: CASRVQGTANTEAFF
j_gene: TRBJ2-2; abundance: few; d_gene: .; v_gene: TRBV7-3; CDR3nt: TGTGCCAGCAGCCCCCAGGCGGGGAGCGCAAACACCGGGGAGCTGTTTTTT; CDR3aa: CASSPQAGSANTGELFF
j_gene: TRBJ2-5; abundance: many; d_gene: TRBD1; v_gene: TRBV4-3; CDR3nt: TGCGCCAGCAGCCAAGGTGTGACAGGGGTATCAGAGACCCAGTACTTC; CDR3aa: CASSQGVTGVSETQYF
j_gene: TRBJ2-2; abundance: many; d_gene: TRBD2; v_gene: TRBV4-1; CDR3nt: TGCGCCAGCAGCCAAGGTCGGGCGGGGGTGAGGAGCACCGGGGAGCTGTTTTTT; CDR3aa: CASSQGRAGVRSTGELFF
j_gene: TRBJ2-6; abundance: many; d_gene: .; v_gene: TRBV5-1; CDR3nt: TGCGCCAGCAGCTTGGGAGGGGGTTCTGGGGCCAACGTCCTGACTTTC; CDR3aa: CASSLGGGSGANVLTF
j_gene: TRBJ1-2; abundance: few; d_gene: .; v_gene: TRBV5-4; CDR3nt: TGTGCCAGCAGAATAGACCCAACAGGGTCATCATATGGCTACACCTTC; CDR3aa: CASRIDPTGSSYGYTF
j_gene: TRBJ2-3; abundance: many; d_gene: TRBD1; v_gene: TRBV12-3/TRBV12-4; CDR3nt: TGTGCCAGCTCGACACAGGGGACCCTCACAGATACGCAGTATTTT; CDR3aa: CASSTQGTLTDTQYF
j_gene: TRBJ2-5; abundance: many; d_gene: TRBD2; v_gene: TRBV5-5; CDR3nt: TGTGCCAGCAGCCGGGGACTAGCGGAAGAGACCCAGTACTTC; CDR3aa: CASSRGLAEETQYF
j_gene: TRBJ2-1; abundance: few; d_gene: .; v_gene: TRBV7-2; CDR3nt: TGTGCCAGCAGGAAGCAGGGCTCCTACAATGAGCAGTTCTTC; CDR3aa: CASRKQGSYNEQFF
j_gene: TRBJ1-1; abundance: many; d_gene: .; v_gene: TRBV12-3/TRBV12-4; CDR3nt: TGTGCCAGCAGTTTAGCGCTCACTGAAGCTTTCTTT; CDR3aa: CASSLALTEAFF
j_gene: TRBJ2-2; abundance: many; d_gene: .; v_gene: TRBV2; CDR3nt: TGTGCCAGCAGCGGCAGTCAAACCGGGGAGCTGTTTTTT; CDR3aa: CASSGSQTGELFF
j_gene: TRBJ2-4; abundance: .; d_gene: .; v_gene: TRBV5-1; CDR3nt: TGCGCCAGCAGCTTGGACCGGGGATTAAACATTCAGAACTTC; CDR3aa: CASSLDRGLNIQNF
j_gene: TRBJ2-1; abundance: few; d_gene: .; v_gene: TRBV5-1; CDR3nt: TGCGCCAGCAGCGCCTCCGTCTCCCCTGGAGATGAGCAGTTCTTC; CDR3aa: CASSASVSPGDEQFF
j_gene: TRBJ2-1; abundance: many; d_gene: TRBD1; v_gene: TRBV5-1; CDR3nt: TGCGCCAGCAGCCCCAGGGGACAGCAGAACAATGAGCAGTTCTTC; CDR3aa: CASSPRGQQNNEQFF
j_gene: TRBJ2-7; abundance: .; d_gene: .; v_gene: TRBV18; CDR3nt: TGTGCCAGCTCACCCTATCGCTCCTACGAGCAGTACTTC; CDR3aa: CASSPYRSYEQYF
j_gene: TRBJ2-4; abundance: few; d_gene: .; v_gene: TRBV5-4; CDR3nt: TGTGCCAGCAGCTTGGCCCGGGACGGAATAGCCAAAAACATTCAGTACTTC; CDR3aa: CASSLARDGIAKNIQYF
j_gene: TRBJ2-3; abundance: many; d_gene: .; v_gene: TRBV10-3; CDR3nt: TGTGCCATCAGGGCGGATTGGGGAGATACGCAGTATTTT; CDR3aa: CAIRADWGDTQYF
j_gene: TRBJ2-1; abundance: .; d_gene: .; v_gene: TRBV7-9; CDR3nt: TGTGCCAGCAGCTTAGGCGAGGGGAGTAGATGGTTCTTC; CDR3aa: CASSLGEGSRWFF
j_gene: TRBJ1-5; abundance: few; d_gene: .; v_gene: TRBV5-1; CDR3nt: TGCGCCAGCAGCTTGCTGGGTGAGGGCCAGCCCCAGCATTTT; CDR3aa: CASSLLGEGQPQHF
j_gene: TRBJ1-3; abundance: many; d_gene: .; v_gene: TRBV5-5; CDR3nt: TGTGCCAGCAGCTTTGCAGGAAGCTCTGGAAACACCATATATTTT; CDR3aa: CASSFAGSSGNTIYF
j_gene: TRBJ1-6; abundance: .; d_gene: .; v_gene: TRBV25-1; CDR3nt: TGTGCCAGCAGACAGGCCGGTAATTCACCCCTCCACTTT; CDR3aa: CASRQAGNSPLHF
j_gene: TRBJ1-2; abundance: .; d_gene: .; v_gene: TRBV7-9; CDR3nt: TGTGCCAGCAGCTTCGGGAATGGGGGCTATGGCTACACCTTC; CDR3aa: CASSFGNGGYGYTF
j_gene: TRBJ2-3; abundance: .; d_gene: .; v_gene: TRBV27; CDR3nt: TGTGCCAGCAGTTTAATGGGCCCCTCAGATACGCAGTATTTT; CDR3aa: CASSLMGPSDTQYF
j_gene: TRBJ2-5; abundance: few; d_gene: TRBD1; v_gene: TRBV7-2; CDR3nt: TGTGCCAGCAGCTCGGACAGGGGGCACGAGACCCAGTACTTC; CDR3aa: CASSSDRGHETQYF
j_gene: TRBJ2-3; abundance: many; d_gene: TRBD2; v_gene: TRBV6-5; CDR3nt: TGTGCCAGCAGTTTGACTCTAGCGGGGGTCACAGATACGCAGTATTTT; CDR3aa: CASSLTLAGVTDTQYF
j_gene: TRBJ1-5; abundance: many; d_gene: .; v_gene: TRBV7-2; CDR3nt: TGTGCCAGCAGCTTTTTCGGGCAGGGCGGCAATCAGCCCCAGCATTTT; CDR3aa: CASSFFGQGGNQPQHF
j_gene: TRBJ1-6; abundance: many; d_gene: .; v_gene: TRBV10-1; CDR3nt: TGCGCCAGCAGTGGCTCGAGGAATTCACCCCTCCACTTT; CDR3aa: CASSGSRNSPLHF
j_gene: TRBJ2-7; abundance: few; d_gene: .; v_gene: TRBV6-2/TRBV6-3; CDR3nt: TGTGCCAGCAAGTCAAGGATCCACGAGCAGTACTTC; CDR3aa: CASKSRIHEQYF